This TCR beta chain was documented in a study of T-cell reconstitution after alpha-beta-depleted transplantation in children. Preparation of the TCRbeta library involved a method that used unique molecular identifiers. TCRdb redid the calling of the PCR reads with MiXCR, one entry per CDR3 protein. The table has approximately 300,000 distinct CDR3 sequences, roughly 12% seen once. This receptor was obtained from a male patient between 2 and 10 years old who had a stem cell transplant for chronic granulomatous disease, so the T cells may come from the graft donor. Sequences were derived from peripheral blood, sampled 180 days after TCRalphabeta/CD19-depleted stem cell transplant.

The CDR3 coding sequence is TGTGCCAGCAGCTTAGCGGACCCCGCCTACGAGCAGTACTTC. Translation: CASSLADPAYEQYF. The chain combines TRBV7-9 with TRBJ2-7; D unclear. The CDR3 consists of 14 residues. The germline V and J ends were trimmed by 0 bases and 2 bases, with 8 bases remaining between them. Germline loops: CDR1 SEHNR, CDR2 FQNEAQ (reference sequence).